These 22 T cell receptor beta chains originate from one sample sequenced in a study of regulatory T cells in long-lasting Graves disease. Specified time point: persistent/refractory GD, antithyroid drugs over 5 years with positive TRAb. PBMC RNA served as the TCR library source. In building TCR beta libraries, iRepertoire HTBI primers were used together with Arm-PCR of CDR3 regions. In TCRdb, the multiplex PCR reads were re-called with MiXCR into one record per CDR3 protein. This table has about 470,000 distinct CDR3 sequences, 20% to 25% appearing once. Sequenced material: peripheral blood mononuclear cells (PBMCs), taken when the disease was refractory, from a patient treated with antithyroid drugs. These receptors all come from a female donor with Graves disease.

As concerns this clonotype: Being one base from a much bigger clone, this may be a read error. This sequence joins TRBV3-1 and TRBJ2-7; 9 nucleotides align to TRBD1. The CDR3 contains 15 residues. Unmatched junction bases numbered 5, after V lost 3 bases and J lost 2 bases. Looked up from germline, CDR1 is LGHDT and CDR2 is YNNKEL (reference sequence). The CDR3 region is CASSQTTGGAYEQYF. The CDR3 DNA reads as TGTGCCAGCAGCCAGACGACAGGGGGAGCCTACGAGCAGTACTTC.

The chain couples TRBV28 to TRBJ1-2, with TRBD1 matching 7 bases. The V and J ends lost 5 bases and 4 bases, in that order; junction bases with no gene match: 4. CDR1 MDHEN and CDR2 SYDVKM come from the germline V gene. This CDR3 comprises 13 residues. The CDR3: CASSKPGGYGYTF. In DNA, the CDR3 is TGTGCCAGCAGTAAGCCAGGGGGCTATGGCTACACCTTC.

This clonotype was counted between two and nine times. This chain connects TRBV3-1 to TRBJ2-5; D possibly corresponds to TRBD1 (6 bases). The V gene lost 1 base and the J gene lost 1 base, with 10 bases spanning the gap. Germline V CDR1 and CDR2: LGHDT, YNNKEL (reference sequence). The CDR3 is made up of 15 amino acids. CDR3 in amino acids: CASSQGQVLQETQYF. CDR3 coding DNA: TGTGCCAGCAGCCAAGGACAGGTCCTCCAAGAGACCCAGTACTTC.

This clonotype was seen at least ten times. The CDR3 DNA reads TGTGCCAGCACGCCGGGACAGGAAACCTACGAGCAGTACTTC. It is translated as CASTPGQETYEQYF. V gene TRBV28 combines with J gene TRBJ2-7; 8 nucleotides align to TRBD1. Germline lookup yields CDR1 MDHEN and CDR2 SYDVKM. The CDR3 sequence is 14 residues long. J gave up 2 bases and V 7 bases, and 7 bases lay outside the gene matches.

This clonotype was seen a few times. This chain joins TRBV7-2 and TRBJ2-5, with 14 positions matching TRBD2. The CDR3 sequence is 15 residues long. V gave up 5 bases and J gave up 5 bases; unmatched junction bases: 4. Germline CDR1 reads SGHTA; CDR2 reads FQGNSA. The CDR3 is CASSVTSGGAETQYF. CDR3 bases: TGTGCCAGCAGCGTGACTAGCGGGGGGGCTGAGACCCAGTACTTC.

At least ten counts were recorded for this clonotype. The chain recombines TRBV7-9 with TRBJ2-7, with TRBD2 matching over 12 bases. Germline CDR1 reads SEHNR; CDR2 reads FQNEAQ (reference sequence). The CDR3 sequence is 16 residues long. The trim removed 4 bases at V and 0 bases at J, leaving 4 bases unmatched. DNA for the CDR3: TGTGCCAGCAGCTCTGGACTAGCGGGGAACTCCTACGAGCAGTACTTC. Translation: CASSSGLAGNSYEQYF.

This rearrangement joins TRBV7-3 to TRBJ2-1; the match to TRBD1 covers 10 bases. The germline gives CDR1 SGHTA, CDR2 FQGTGA. V dropped 3 bases and J dropped 5; count of bases not matched to a gene: 1. There are 14 residues in the CDR3. CDR3 DNA: TGTGCCAGCAGCTTCGGGACAGGGGACAATGAGCAGTTCTTC. Amino acid sequence: CASSFGTGDNEQFF.

This rearrangement joins TRBV27 to TRBJ2-3, with 7 bases identical to TRBD2. The CDR3 is 17 residues long. CDR1 MNHEY and CDR2 SMNVEV come from the germline V gene (reference sequence). The V and J ends lost 1 base and 1 base, in that order; junction bases with no gene match: 8. DNA for the CDR3: TGTGCCAGCAGTTTATTTCCTAGCGGCGGGGGCACAGATACGCAGTATTTT. It translates to CASSLFPSGGGTDTQYF.

This clonotype came up a few times. The chain recombines TRBV7-6 with TRBJ2-5; D unresolved. Germline V gene lookup returns CDR1 SGHVS and CDR2 FNYEAQ. V gave up 5 bases and J gave up 2 bases, with 12 bases separating them. CDR3 length: 14 residues. In DNA form, the CDR3 reads TGTGCCAGCAGCCGAGACCTTATACAAGAGACCCAGTACTTC. It yields the protein CASSRDLIQETQYF.

Worth noting for this clonotype: The germline gene is not matched at one end of the junction; a read error may be the cause. This chain links TRBV9 with TRBJ2-7; 7 bases fit TRBD1. The CDR3 contains 14 residues. The germline V gene encodes CDR1 SGDLS and CDR2 YYNGEE. CDR3 residues: CASSVGTAAYEQCF. The CDR3 DNA reads as TGTGCCAGCAGCGTTGGGACAGCAGCCTACGAGCAGTGCTTC.

This clonotype was seen many times. The CDR3 sequence is CASSYDPTRTEAFF. The CDR3 bases are TGTGCCAGCAGTTATGACCCTACGAGGACTGAAGCTTTCTTT. The rearrangement joins TRBV6-9 to TRBJ1-1; D is unclear. V was cut by 2 bases and J by 5 bases, with 12 bases left in between. The CDR3 is 14 residues long. Germline V lookup: CDR1 MNHGY, CDR2 SVAAGI.

This clonotype was recorded at least ten times. The chain joins TRBV28 to TRBJ2-5; D remains ambiguous. Germline V gene data show CDR1 as MDHEN and CDR2 as SYDVKM. This CDR3 spans 14 amino acids. V lost 3 bases and J 4 bases, leaving 12 bases between the germline ends. CDR3 region: CASSFPLGLETQYF. The CDR3 DNA reads as TGTGCCAGCAGTTTTCCGCTGGGGTTAGAGACCCAGTACTTC.

This clonotype has more than one count but fewer than ten. This chain uses TRBV7-8 with TRBJ2-6, with D tentatively TRBD1 (5 bases). The CDR3 is 13 residues long. Germline values: CDR1 SGHVS, CDR2 FQNEAQ. V lost 9 bases to trimming and J lost 9 bases, with 15 bases between them. The CDR3 loop is CASNRPRDNVLTF. In nucleotides, the CDR3 is TGTGCCAGTAACCGACCCAGGGACAACGTCCTGACTTTC.

This clonotype has ten or more counts. The chain is built from TRBV6-1 and TRBJ2-7; 7 positions match TRBD1. V trimming: 4 bases; J trimming: 1 base; junction bases outside the gene matches: 7. Germline CDR1 MNHNS, CDR2 SASEGT. The CDR3 has 15 amino acids. DNA for the CDR3: TGTGCCAGCAGTGCCCAGGGACAGCTATCCTACGAGCAGTACTTC. Translated: CASSAQGQLSYEQYF.

This clonotype came up a few times. The rearrangement joins TRBV24-1 to TRBJ2-2; D gene uncertain. This CDR3 contains 14 residues. Per germline, CDR1 KGHDR and CDR2 SFDVKD. Trimming removed 4 bases from V and 6 bases from J, with 11 bases in between. The CDR3: CATSEDSAAGELFF. The CDR3 DNA sequence: TGTGCCACCAGTGAGGATTCAGCCGCCGGGGAGCTGTTTTTT.

Many counts were recorded for this clonotype. The DNA for the CDR3 is TGTGCTAGTGGTTTGGCAGGGCCTTCTTATGGCTACACCTTC. Translation gives CASGLAGPSYGYTF. The rearrangement links TRBV12-5 to TRBJ1-2, with D tentatively TRBD1 (5 bases). The CDR3 sequence is 14 residues long. Germline lookup yields CDR1 LGHNT and CDR2 FRNRAP. Trimming shortened V by 1 base and J by 5 bases, and 11 bases separated the two germline ends.

The chain links TRBV29-1 to TRBJ1-2; 7 bases fit TRBD1. The J segment lost 2 bases and the V segment lost 6 bases, leaving 6 bases of the junction unmatched. This CDR3 is built from 13 residues. The V gene's germline CDR1 is SQVTM and CDR2 ANQGSEA. CDR3 sequence reads: CSVSTQGNYGYTF. Here the CDR3 DNA reads TGCAGCGTGTCGACACAGGGGAACTATGGCTACACCTTC.

This clonotype was recorded a few times. CDR3 DNA: TGTGCCAGCAGTTTATCGGGTAGGAGGACTGAAGCTTTCTTT. Protein sequence: CASSLSGRRTEAFF. This chain links TRBV27 with TRBJ1-1; unclear D gene. Germline values: CDR1 MNHEY, CDR2 SMNVEV (reference sequence). The CDR3 loop spans 14 amino acids. V lost 0 bases to trimming and J lost 5 bases, with 10 bases between them.

This clonotype was seen a few times. In nucleotides, the CDR3 is TGTGCCAGTAGTCTCGAGGCAGGCACCCGGGATAGCAATCAGCCCCAGCATTTT. Protein sequence: CASSLEAGTRDSNQPQHF. The V gene is TRBV19, the J gene TRBJ1-5; D call uncertain. V was cut by 5 bases and J by 0 bases, with 20 bases left in between. Germline CDR1 and CDR2: LNHDA and SQIVND (reference sequence). This CDR3 has 18 residues.

With respect to this clonotype: A much larger clone is a single base away; this may be a read error. The CDR3 ends on some other residue instead of the conserved phenylalanine or tryptophan, so this is likely a read error. The chain uses TRBV6-1 and TRBJ2-7; D gene ambiguous. V dropped 1 base and J dropped 7 bases, with 11 bases sitting between them. CDR3 length: 13 residues. Germline V lookup: CDR1 MNHNS, CDR2 SASEGT. CDR3 coding DNA: TGTGCCAGCAGTGAAGGGGCGCACGTGGAGCAGTACCTC. Protein sequence: CASSEGAHVEQYL.

This chain joins TRBV11-2 and TRBJ2-4; D is undetermined. The CDR3 is 17 residues long. Germline-derived CDR1 and CDR2 are SGHAT and FQNNGV. Trimming took 0 bases from V and 3 from J, leaving 15 bases between them. The CDR3 protein is CASSLEVHVHLKNIQYF. The CDR3, as DNA: TGTGCCAGCAGCTTAGAGGTGCACGTACACCTCAAAAACATTCAGTACTTC.

The J gene is TRBJ2-7, the V gene TRBV30; either TRBD1 or TRBD2 may supply D (5 bases each). Deletions cut 8 bases from V and 2 bases from J, with 13 bases between. The length of the CDR3 is 12 residues. The germline V gene has CDR1 GTSNPN and CDR2 SVGIG (reference sequence). The CDR3 DNA follows: TGTGCCGGGGACCCGGGTACCTACGAGCAGTACTTC. It codes for CAGDPGTYEQYF.